This T cell receptor (beta chain) was found in a study of identical twins. This clonotype has only a few counts. Losses at the gene ends were 6 bases for V and 5 bases for J; bases not matched to a gene: 12. CDR3 length: 16 residues. The germline V gene has CDR1 DFQATT and CDR2 SNEGSKA (reference sequence). Using its own MiXCR run on the 5' RACE reads, TCRdb lists one record per CDR3 protein. The data show around 490,000 distinct CDR3 sequences, around 15% seen once. These data were likewise used in another study, on yellow fever vaccine responses in identical twins.

What was sequenced was CD4+ T cells sorted from blood. The receptor was derived from a woman aged 18-29 years in good health. The chain joins TRBV20-1 to TRBJ2-3; 12 bases are shared with TRBD2. The CDR3 here is CSAEGLAGGPGDTQYF. CDR3 nucleotides: TGCAGTGCCGAAGGGCTAGCGGGAGGGCCTGGAGATACGCAGTATTTT.